A selection of T cell receptor beta chains follows, all from one sample in a study of shared clonotypes between healthy human individuals. Assay used: immunoSEQ multiplex PCR; TCRdb lists only in-frame clones, some missing. The sample has over 2 million clones, over 85% seen once. The sequenced sample consisted of naive CD4+ T cells sorted from blood. These TCRs come from a man aged 18-30 years in good health. Both conserved end residues are part of each CDR3. Fields, in order: clone size, J gene, V gene, D gene, CDR3 DNA, CDR3 protein. The D gene is left open where the match is weak. Clone size appears in some rows only: once, few, many, or a class for an expanded clone.

size: NA
J: TRBJ1-4
V: TRBV18
D: NA
DNA: TGTGCCAGCTCACCATTTCAGGAAACTAATGAAAAACTGTTTTTT
CDR3: CASSPFQETNEKLFF

size: NA
J: TRBJ2-7
V: TRBV5-6
D: NA
DNA: TGTGCCAGCAGCTCAACTGTGGCAATTGTAATGGATGAGCAGTACTTC
CDR3: CASSSTVAIVMDEQYF

size: NA
J: TRBJ1-4
V: TRBV11-2
D: NA
DNA: TGTGCCACGGCATGGACAGCTAATGAAAAACTGTTTTTT
CDR3: CATAWTANEKLFF

size: NA
J: TRBJ2-7
V: TRBV5-8
D: NA
DNA: TGTGCCAGCAGCCAAGCCTACGAGCAGTACTTC
CDR3: CASSQAYEQYF

size: few
J: TRBJ2-3
V: TRBV2
D: TRBD2
DNA: TGTGCCAGCAGTGAAGGTTGGGACAGATATGGACTAGCGGGAGGCCACAGGGATACGCAGTATTTT
CDR3: CASSEGWDRYGLAGGHRDTQYF

size: NA
J: TRBJ2-4
V: TRBV10-2
D: NA
DNA: TGCGCCAGCAGGGACCCCAAAAACATTCAGTACTTC
CDR3: CASRDPKNIQYF

size: NA
J: TRBJ1-3
V: TRBV6-5
D: NA
DNA: TGTGCCGCCTCCCCCAGCGGCTCTGGAAACACCATATATTTT
CDR3: CAASPSGSGNTIYF

size: once
J: TRBJ2-1
V: TRBV11-3
D: NA
DNA: TGTGCCAGCAGCTTAGAGAGCGGCTTGTTCAATGAGCAGTTCTTC
CDR3: CASSLESGLFNEQFF

size: NA
J: TRBJ1-1
V: TRBV4-2
D: NA
DNA: TGTGCCAGCAGCCCAACCTCCCCAGCGAACACTGAAGCTTTCTTT
CDR3: CASSPTSPANTEAFF

size: NA
J: TRBJ2-6
V: TRBV7-8
D: TRBD2
DNA: TGTGCCAGCAGCTCGGGAGCGACTAGCCATAGTAGCTCTGGGGCCAACGTCCTGACTTTC
CDR3: CASSSGATSHSSSGANVLTF

size: NA
J: TRBJ1-1
V: TRBV7-9
D: NA
DNA: TGTGCCAGCAGCTACGGGGGGCGCGCGGTCAACACTGAAGCTTTCTTT
CDR3: CASSYGGRAVNTEAFF

size: NA
J: TRBJ2-5
V: TRBV30
D: NA
DNA: TGTGCCTGGAGTAGGCAGGGCGGGGAGACCCAGTACTTC
CDR3: CAWSRQGGETQYF